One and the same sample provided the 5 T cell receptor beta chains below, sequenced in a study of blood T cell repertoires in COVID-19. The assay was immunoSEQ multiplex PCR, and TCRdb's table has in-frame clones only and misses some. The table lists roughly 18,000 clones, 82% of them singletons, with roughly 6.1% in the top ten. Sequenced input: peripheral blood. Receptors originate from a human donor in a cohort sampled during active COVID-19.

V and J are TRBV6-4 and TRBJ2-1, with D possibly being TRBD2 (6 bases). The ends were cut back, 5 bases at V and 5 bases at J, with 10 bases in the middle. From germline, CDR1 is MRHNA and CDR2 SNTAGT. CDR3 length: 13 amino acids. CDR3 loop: CASSRDLHNEQFF. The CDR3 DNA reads TGTGCCAGCAGTAGGGACTTACACAATGAGCAGTTCTTC.

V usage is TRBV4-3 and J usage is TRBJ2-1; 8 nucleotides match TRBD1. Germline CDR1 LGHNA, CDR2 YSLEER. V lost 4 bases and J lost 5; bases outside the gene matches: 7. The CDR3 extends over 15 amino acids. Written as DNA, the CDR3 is TGCGCCAGCAGCCCTCGCAGGGGGCTGGACAATGAGCAGTTCTTC. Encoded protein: CASSPRRGLDNEQFF.

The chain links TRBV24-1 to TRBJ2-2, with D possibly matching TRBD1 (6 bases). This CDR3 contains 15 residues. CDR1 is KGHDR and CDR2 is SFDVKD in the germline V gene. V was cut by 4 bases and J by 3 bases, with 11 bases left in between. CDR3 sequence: CATSDSYRDTGELFF. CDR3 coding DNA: TGTGCCACCAGTGACTCATACAGGGACACCGGGGAGCTGTTTTTT.

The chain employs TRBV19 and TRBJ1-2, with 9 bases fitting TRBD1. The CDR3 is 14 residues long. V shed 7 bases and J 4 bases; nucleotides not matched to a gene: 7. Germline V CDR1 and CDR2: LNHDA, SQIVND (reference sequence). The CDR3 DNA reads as TGTGCCAGTAAGAATGGACAGGGGCTCTATGGCTACACCTTC. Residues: CASKNGQGLYGYTF.

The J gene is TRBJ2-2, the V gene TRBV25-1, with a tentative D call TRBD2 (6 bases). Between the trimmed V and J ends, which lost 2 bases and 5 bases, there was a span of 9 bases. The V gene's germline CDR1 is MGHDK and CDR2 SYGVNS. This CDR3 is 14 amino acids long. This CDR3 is CASSEHGGTGELFF. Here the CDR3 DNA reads TGTGCCAGCAGTGAACACGGGGGAACCGGGGAGCTGTTTTTT.